This entry lists 17 T cell receptor beta chains sequenced from one sample in a study of response to subunit inactivated influenza vaccine listed by TCRdb under 2018. Libraries were constructed by RT-PCR. Sequencing instrument: Illumina HiSeq 2500. The public reads were run again by TCRdb, first through fastp at Q25 and then through MiXCR, and only productive beta chains were kept. Records with the same CDR3 protein are collapsed into one entry carrying the most frequent genes and DNA. Recorded for this sample are roughly 500,000 distinct CDR3 sequences; 25% of them occurred a single time. Clones ranked in the top ten supply 1.5% to 2% of the sample. The sample was CD4+ T cells sorted from PBMCs, taken 5 days after vaccination. These TCRs come from a middle-aged man who received an inactivated influenza vaccine. Donor details come from another sample of the same person, matched by shared clones.

The chain links TRBV13 to TRBJ2-7; TRBD1 agrees at 9 bases. CDR3 size: 15 residues. Germline V gives CDR1 PRHDT, CDR2 FYEKMQ (reference sequence). J gave up 3 bases and V 5 bases, and 8 bases lay outside the gene matches. The DNA of the CDR3 is TGTGCCAGCAGCCGCTCGGACAGGGGCAGCTACGAGCAGTACTTC. Its translation is CASSRSDRGSYEQYF.

The rearrangement uses TRBV2 and TRBJ2-3; D is perhaps TRBD1 (6 bases). The germline V and J ends were trimmed by 5 bases and 1 base, with 13 bases remaining between them. The germline V gene encodes CDR1 SNHLY and CDR2 FYNNEI. The CDR3 has 15 residues. The CDR3 nucleotides are TGTGCCAGCAGTCGACAGGTCGGGGGCACAGATACGCAGTATTTT. Translating gives CASSRQVGGTDTQYF.

The chain carries TRBV18 and TRBJ2-5; TRBD1 might be the D (5 bases). CDR1 and CDR2 (germline): KGHSH, LQKENI. The CDR3 length is 13 residues. The germline V and J ends were trimmed by 4 bases and 5 bases, with 11 bases remaining between them. CDR3 DNA sequence: TGTGCCAGCTCACGGGTTAAGGGGGAGACCCAGTACTTC. Amino acid sequence: CASSRVKGETQYF.

The sample holds a few counts of this clonotype. The V call is TRBV20-1, the J call TRBJ2-3; TRBD2 agrees at 8 bases. J lost 0 bases, V lost 5 bases, and 4 bases had no gene match. Per germline, CDR1 DFQATT and CDR2 SNEGSKA (reference sequence). The length of the CDR3 is 14 residues. In nucleotides, the CDR3 is TGCAGTGCTCCAGGACTAGCTAGCACAGATACGCAGTATTTT. Translation gives CSAPGLASTDTQYF.

This clonotype was found a few times. V is TRBV4-3 and J is TRBJ2-1, with 14 bases aligning to TRBD2. CDR3 size: 17 residues. V lost 1 base to trimming and J lost 13 bases; unmatched junction nucleotides: 12. Germline V gene data show CDR1 as LGHNA and CDR2 as YSLEER. CDR3 in amino acids: CASSQAIGTGLAGVQFF. Here the CDR3 DNA reads TGCGCCAGCAGCCAAGCAATTGGTACGGGACTAGCGGGAGTTCAGTTCTTC.

This clonotype was seen more than once but under ten times. This chain joins TRBV28 and TRBJ1-5, with TRBD1 matching 9 bases. The CDR3 length is 14 residues. Per the germline V gene, CDR1 is MDHEN and CDR2 is SYDVKM. With V trimmed by 5 bases and J by 6 bases, 5 bases remained unmatched. DNA of the CDR3: TGTGCCAGCAGTAAGGACAGGGGTAGTCAGCCCCAGCATTTT. Protein: CASSKDRGSQPQHF.

The chain uses TRBV7-2 and TRBJ2-1; 9 nucleotides align to TRBD2. The CDR3 sequence is 15 residues long. Germline CDR1 is SGHTA and CDR2 is FQGNSA. The J segment lost 4 bases and the V segment lost 4 bases, leaving 5 bases of the junction unmatched. This CDR3 reads CASSSTSGQYNEQFF. The CDR3 DNA sequence: TGTGCCAGCAGCTCGACTAGCGGACAATACAATGAGCAGTTCTTC.

This chain connects TRBV18 to TRBJ1-2; D uncertain. The V and J ends lost 0 bases and 14 bases respectively, with 16 bases between them. The CDR3 loop spans 13 amino acids. In germline, CDR1 is KGHSH, CDR2 LQKENI. The CDR3 protein is CASSPPGAPLATF. The CDR3 coding sequence is TGTGCCAGCTCACCACCCGGAGCTCCCCTCGCTACCTTC.

This chain connects TRBV28 to TRBJ2-7, with D perhaps matching TRBD1 (5 bases). Germline V gene lookup returns CDR1 MDHEN and CDR2 SYDVKM. V lost 6 bases and J 0 bases, leaving 12 bases between the germline ends. The CDR3 totals 14 residues. CDR3 coding DNA: TGTGCCAGCAGAAGCGCAGGGATCTCCTACGAGCAGTACTTC. This codes for CASRSAGISYEQYF.

The chain is built from TRBV6-2 or TRBV6-3 and TRBJ2-4; D is unresolved. This CDR3 spans 14 amino acids. The germline gives CDR1 MNHEY, CDR2 SVGEGT. V lost 7 bases and J 7 bases, leaving 17 bases between the germline ends. The CDR3 sequence: CASTPLNGPNIQYF. CDR3 nucleotide sequence: TGTGCCAGCACCCCTCTTAACGGACCGAACATTCAGTACTTC.

This clonotype turned up a few times. The genes are TRBV5-1 and TRBJ1-6, with no clear D. The CDR3 consists of 16 residues. Germline loops: CDR1 SGHRS, CDR2 YFSETQ. Trimming removed 2 bases from V and 7 bases from J, with 16 bases in between. This chain's CDR3 is CASSFRPSLLNSPLHF. Here the CDR3 DNA reads TGCGCCAGCAGCTTCCGTCCTTCGCTTTTAAATTCACCCCTCCACTTT.

The chain has TRBV5-5 and TRBJ1-1; tentative D call: TRBD1 (5 bases). Trimming pared 7 bases from V and 11 bases from J, leaving 15 bases between. This CDR3 region has 11 residues. Germline V gives CDR1 SGHKS, CDR2 YYEKEE (reference sequence). The CDR3 coding sequence is TGTGCCAGCGCGGGACTTTACGAGGCTTTCTTT. Amino acid sequence: CASAGLYEAFF.

This clonotype has just a few counts. The CDR3 region is CASSVGLAGSNTGELFF. CDR3 nucleotides: TGTGCCAGCAGCGTAGGACTAGCGGGGTCGAACACCGGGGAGCTGTTTTTT. J is TRBJ2-2 and V is TRBV9; 11 nucleotides agree with TRBD2. CDR1 is SGDLS, CDR2 YYNGEE, per germline. CDR3 length: 17 residues. J lost 0 bases, V lost 0 bases, and 1 base had no gene match.

Only a few counts were recorded for this clonotype. The chain links TRBV20-1 to TRBJ1-5; D uncertain. CDR1 is DFQATT, CDR2 SNEGSKA, per germline (reference sequence). The CDR3 runs to 13 residues. V was clipped by 3 bases and J by 3 bases, with 9 bases between them. CDR3 loop: CSASDPFNQPQHF. CDR3 DNA sequence: TGCAGTGCTAGTGACCCTTTCAATCAGCCCCAGCATTTT.

The rearrangement uses TRBV5-4 and TRBJ2-4, with 8 nucleotides matching TRBD1. Trimming took 4 bases from V and 7 from J; bases not matched to a gene: 7. Germline-derived CDR1 and CDR2 are SGHNT and YYREEE (reference sequence). The CDR3 sequence is 14 residues long. The CDR3 sequence is CASSRQGIGNIQYF. CDR3 in DNA: TGTGCCAGCAGCCGACAGGGGATTGGGAACATTCAGTACTTC.

This clonotype has only a few counts. The rearrangement joins TRBV12-3 or TRBV12-4 to TRBJ2-2; D may be TRBD1 (6 bases). Trimming cost V 4 bases and J 2 bases, with 20 bases left between them. The CDR3 is 18 residues long. CDR3 nucleotides: TGTGCCAGCAGTTCGCGTGACAGGACCCACGTTAACACCGGGGAGCTGTTTTTT. As protein: CASSSRDRTHVNTGELFF.

The CDR3 nucleotides read TGCAGTGCTAGTCGCGGGACCTTCGAAGAGACCCAGTACTTC. Protein sequence: CSASRGTFEETQYF. The J gene is TRBJ2-5, the V gene TRBV20-1, with D perhaps TRBD2 (6 bases). V was clipped by 3 bases and J by 3 bases, with 14 bases between them. This CDR3 contains 14 residues. The V gene's germline CDR1 is DFQATT and CDR2 SNEGSKA (reference sequence).